This entry features one T cell receptor (beta chain) sequence. Germline CDR1 reads KGHSH; CDR2 reads LQKENI. The CDR3 is made up of 14 amino acids. Trimming removed 0 bases at V and 8 bases at J, with 11 bases between. Assay: immunoSEQ multiplex PCR; the TCRdb copy retains only in-frame clones and omits some. The data contain about 17,000 clones, under 90% of them singletons. The sample is drawn from a study of technical replicates of blood from a few donors. The chain combines TRBV18 with TRBJ2-1; D is possibly TRBD1 (6 bases). The sequence came from a human donor in good health. Some clones in this sample may be carry-over from other donors' samples. The sample comprised PBMCs. In DNA form, the CDR3 reads TGTGCCAGCTCACCACCCAACAGGGTTGATGAGCAGTTCTTC. As protein: CASSPPNRVDEQFF.